A selection of T cell receptor beta chains follows, all from one sample in a study of regulatory and conventional T cells in RAG deficiency. Profiling relied on immunoSEQ multiplex PCR, and the TCRdb table lists in-frame clones only, not all of them. Of 7,000 to 8,500 clones in the sample, 90% to 95% were seen once. The data were also submitted as part of a second study, on regulatory T cells.

Sequencing used CD127- CD25+ CD4+ Tregs sorted from blood. The source is a human donor in good health. Both conserved end residues are part of each CDR3. Fields, in order: J gene, D gene, clone size, V gene, CDR3 protein, CDR3 DNA. The D gene is left open where the match is weak. Rows may omit the clone size; those that give it use once, few, many or a size class.

TRBJ2-5,.,.,TRBV10-3,CAISEGARETQYF,TGTGCCATCAGTGAGGGGGCCAGGGAGACCCAGTACTTC
TRBJ1-1,.,.,TRBV14,CASSQDWRDRTEAFF,TGTGCCAGCAGCCAAGATTGGAGGGATCGGACTGAAGCTTTCTTT
TRBJ1-1,TRBD1,.,TRBV5-1,CASSSDRGAITEAFF,TGCGCCAGCAGCTCGGACAGGGGGGCTATTACTGAAGCTTTCTTT
TRBJ2-1,TRBD1,.,TRBV7-3,CASSRGGGQYNEQFF,TGTGCCAGCAGCCGAGGGGGCGGACAGTACAATGAGCAGTTCTTC
TRBJ1-2,.,once,TRBV16,CASSQSSDSLLYGYTF,TGTGCCAGCAGCCAATCGTCCGACAGTCTTCTCTATGGCTACACCTTC
TRBJ1-1,.,once,TRBV5-6,CASSPSRGEAFF,TGTGCCAGCAGCCCGTCGAGGGGGGAAGCTTTCTTT
TRBJ2-3,TRBD2,.,TRBV7-9,CASSFLAGYTDTQYF,TGTGCCAGCAGCTTTCTAGCGGGGTACACAGATACGCAGTATTTT
TRBJ2-7,.,.,TRBV7-2,CASSSRSSYEQYF,TGTGCCAGCAGCTCGCGAAGCTCCTACGAGCAGTACTTC
TRBJ1-2,TRBD1,once,TRBV5-8,CASSLGQGNYGYTF,TGTGCCAGCAGCCTCGGACAGGGAAACTATGGCTACACCTTC
TRBJ2-7,.,.,TRBV9,CASSVGRGGNSYEQYF,TGTGCCAGCAGCGTAGGGAGGGGGGGGAACTCCTACGAGCAGTACTTC
TRBJ2-7,.,.,TRBV11-2,CASSPGAGISYEQYF,TGTGCCAGCAGCCCGGGAGCTGGGATCTCCTACGAGCAGTACTTC
TRBJ2-7,TRBD1,.,TRBV7-9,CASSRGQGISYEQYF,TGTGCCAGCAGTCGCGGACAGGGGATCTCCTACGAGCAGTACTTC
TRBJ2-5,TRBD1,.,TRBV5-4,CASSPQTGAKTQYF,TGTGCCAGCAGCCCCCAGACAGGGGCAAAGACCCAGTACTTC
TRBJ2-7,.,.,TRBV6-5,CASSYSRGKYEQYF,TGTGCCAGCAGTTACTCGAGGGGGAAATACGAGCAGTACTTC
TRBJ2-5,.,once,TRBV5-1,CASSLEGRAHQETQYF,TGCGCCAGCAGCTTGGAGGGCAGGGCCCACCAAGAGACCCAGTACTTC
TRBJ2-7,.,.,TRBV10-2,CASSEIARVNRGSYEQYF,TGCGCCAGCAGTGAGATCGCCAGGGTAAATCGAGGATCCTACGAGCAGTACTTC
TRBJ2-3,TRBD2,.,TRBV19,CASEIRGGGTDTQYF,TGTGCCAGCGAAATCCGGGGGGGCGGCACAGATACGCAGTATTTT
TRBJ2-4,TRBD1,.,TRBV7-2,CASSPSTGIAKNIQYF,TGTGCCAGCAGCCCCTCGACAGGGATAGCCAAAAACATTCAGTACTTC
TRBJ2-5,.,.,TRBV4-1,CASSQDRGHHQETQYF,TGCGCCAGCAGCCAAGATCGGGGACACCATCAAGAGACCCAGTACTTC
TRBJ1-2,TRBD1,.,TRBV6-6,CASSMGQGINGYTF,TGTGCCAGCAGTATGGGACAGGGGATCAATGGCTACACCTTC
TRBJ1-1,TRBD1,.,TRBV9,CASSAVTGMTEAFF,TGTGCCAGCAGCGCCGTGACAGGGATGACTGAAGCTTTCTTT
TRBJ2-3,.,.,TRBV27,CASSFLNLGDRFTDTQYF,TGTGCCAGCAGTTTCCTCAACCTGGGCGACAGATTCACAGATACGCAGTATTTT
TRBJ2-2,TRBD1,few,TRBV7-9,CASSQDRPNTGELFF,TGTGCCAGCAGCCAGGACAGGCCGAACACCGGGGAGCTGTTTTTT
TRBJ2-6,.,.,TRBV21-1,CASSKWGGVGSSGANVLTF,TGTGCCAGCAGCAAATGGGGGGGGGTGGGGAGCTCTGGGGCCAACGTCCTGACTTTC
TRBJ1-1,.,.,TRBV5-5,CASSVGPSGAFF,TGTGCCAGCAGCGTGGGACCTTCGGGGGCTTTCTTT
TRBJ1-3,.,.,TRBV9,CASSPNPPGRASGNTIYF,TGTGCCAGCAGCCCTAACCCCCCTGGCAGGGCCTCTGGAAACACCATATATTTT
TRBJ2-3,TRBD1,.,TRBV7-9,CASSSGQVTDTQYF,TGTGCCAGCAGCTCGGGACAGGTCACAGATACGCAGTATTTT
TRBJ1-5,.,.,TRBV15,CATSRVEGAQPQHF,TGTGCCACCAGCAGAGTGGAAGGGGCCCAGCCCCAGCATTTT
TRBJ1-4,TRBD1,.,TRBV7-9,CASSLTRQGAMEKLFF,TGTGCCAGCAGCTTAACTCGACAGGGGGCGATGGAAAAACTGTTTTTT
TRBJ1-1,.,.,TRBV5-4,CASSLAGWLNTEAFF,TGTGCCAGCAGCTTGGCAGGATGGTTGAACACTGAAGCTTTCTTT
TRBJ2-3,.,.,TRBV4-2,CASRRGGRGLSTDTQYF,TGTGCCAGCAGGAGGGGAGGGCGGGGGCTGAGCACAGATACGCAGTATTTT
TRBJ2-4,.,.,TRBV5-1,CASSLAGVNIQYF,TGCGCCAGCAGCTTGGCAGGGGTAAACATTCAGTACTTC
TRBJ1-2,TRBD1,.,TRBV2,CASRTGEVYGYTF,TGTGCCAGCAGAACAGGGGAAGTTTATGGCTACACCTTC
TRBJ1-1,.,once,TRBV7-8,CASSLESSRQAFF,TGTGCCAGCAGCTTAGAGTCCTCGCGGCAAGCTTTCTTT
TRBJ2-7,.,.,TRBV19,CASSIETGPAHEQYF,TGTGCCAGTAGTATAGAGACAGGTCCGGCCCACGAGCAGTACTTC
TRBJ2-3,TRBD2,.,TRBV5-6,CASSSPTRGGTDTQYF,TGTGCCAGCAGCTCCCCCACGCGGGGGGGCACAGATACGCAGTATTTT
TRBJ2-7,TRBD1,.,TRBV5-5,CASSFPRDSFSYEQYF,TGTGCCAGCAGTTTCCCCCGGGACAGCTTCTCCTACGAGCAGTACTTC
TRBJ1-2,TRBD1,.,TRBV11-2,CASSKPGQGHYGYTF,TGTGCCAGCAGTAAACCGGGACAGGGTCACTATGGCTACACCTTC
TRBJ1-1,.,.,TRBV29-1,CSVPGDTLNTEAFF,TGCAGCGTCCCCGGGGACACCCTGAACACTGAAGCTTTCTTT
TRBJ2-3,TRBD2,.,TRBV5-1,CASSLDLAGLSTDTQYF,TGCGCCAGCAGCTTGGATCTAGCGGGGTTGAGCACAGATACGCAGTATTTT
TRBJ1-6,TRBD1,once,TRBV4-2,CASSQMDRDNSPLHF,TGTGCCAGCAGCCAGATGGACAGGGACAATTCACCCCTCCACTTT
TRBJ1-1,TRBD1,.,TRBV29-1,CSVEKDRGVAEAFF,TGCAGCGTTGAAAAGGACAGGGGAGTGGCTGAAGCTTTCTTT
TRBJ2-7,TRBD1,.,TRBV6-1,CASSGRQGSSYEQYF,TGTGCCAGCAGTGGCCGACAGGGGAGCTCCTACGAGCAGTACTTC